Reported below is one T cell receptor beta chain. The data derive from a study of shared clonotypes between healthy human individuals. Generated by immunoSEQ multiplex PCR, the TCRdb table keeps only in-frame clones and is missing some. The sample has roughly 2.6 million clones; more than 90% are singletons. Germline trimming cut 1 base from V and 4 bases from J; bases unmatched to any gene: 7. This CDR3 contains 17 residues. Germline CDR1 SGHTA, CDR2 FQGNSA. Sequencing input: naive CD4+ T cells sorted from blood. The sample's subset: CD45RA+ positively selected. The gene calls are TRBV7-2 and TRBJ2-5; 12 bases are shared with TRBD2. The origin of this receptor is a man aged 18 to 30 in good health. CDR3 sequence: CASSLGRLAGVGETQYF. For the CDR3, the DNA is TGTGCCAGCAGCTTAGGCCGACTAGCGGGAGTGGGAGAGACCCAGTACTTC.